The clone carrying this T cell receptor beta chain was detected only once. This entry belongs to a study of blood T cell repertoires in COVID-19. Assay: immunoSEQ multiplex PCR; the TCRdb copy retains only in-frame clones and omits some. The sample carries some 120,000 clones, around 88% recorded once. The CDR3 contains 15 residues. Trimming removed 2 bases from V and 4 bases from J, with 11 bases in between. The germline V gene has CDR1 MNHEY and CDR2 SVGAGI. Sequences were obtained from peripheral blood. This clonotype was obtained from a woman aged 50 to 65 with active or convalescent COVID-19. The chain has TRBV6-5 and TRBJ2-2; D unresolved. Here the CDR3 reads CASSYESGLTGELFF. CDR3 DNA: TGTGCCAGCAGTTACGAATCGGGTCTCACCGGGGAGCTGTTTTTT.